These 27 T cell receptor beta chains were sequenced from one sample in a study of T-cell reconstitution after alpha-beta-depleted transplantation in children. Library preparation (for TCRbeta) was performed with unique molecular identifiers. From the PCR reads, TCRdb called clonotypes with MiXCR, one entry per CDR3 protein. The data show 200,000 to 250,000 distinct CDR3 sequences, roughly 26% seen once. Sequences were derived from PBMCs, sampled before TCRalphabeta/CD19-depleted stem cell transplant. These receptors all come from a girl aged 2 to 9 with Fanconi anemia, due to receive a stem cell transplant.

This clonotype was seen repeatedly, ten times or more. The chain uses TRBV15 and TRBJ2-1; D unclear. Trimming shortened V by 1 base and J by 3 bases, and 13 bases separated the two germline ends. Germline V gives CDR1 LNHNV, CDR2 YYDKDF (reference sequence). The CDR3 is 16 residues long. Written as DNA, the CDR3 is TGTGCCACCAGCAGAGTGGTAGCTTTCTTCTACAATGAGCAGTTCTTC. Protein product: CATSRVVAFFYNEQFF.

This clonotype was seen many times. The chain combines TRBV5-1 with TRBJ2-1, with D perhaps matching TRBD1 (5 bases). CDR3 size: 12 residues. The germline CDR1 and CDR2 sequences are SGHRS and YFSETQ. The V end lost 2 bases, the J end lost 7 bases, and 7 bases lay between the germline ends. The CDR3 is CASSFAGNEQFF. DNA for the CDR3: TGCGCCAGCAGCTTTGCAGGGAATGAGCAGTTCTTC.

Only a few counts were recorded for this clonotype. This chain links TRBV29-1 with TRBJ2-6; possibly TRBD2 for D (6 bases). Trimming left V 4 bases short and J 4 bases short, with 11 bases between. CDR1 is SQVTM and CDR2 is ANQGSEA in the germline V gene. The CDR3 totals 14 residues. The CDR3 protein is CSVVGGAGANVLTF. CDR3 nucleotides: TGCAGCGTTGTGGGAGGTGCGGGGGCCAACGTCCTGACTTTC.

This clonotype was recorded a few times. The J gene is TRBJ1-6, the V gene TRBV20-1, with D uncertain. The CDR3 totals 14 residues. Trimming took off 3 bases at V and 7 bases at J, with 13 bases between the two ends. Germline CDR1 DFQATT, CDR2 SNEGSKA (reference sequence). The CDR3 DNA is TGCAGTGCTAGTGCCCAAGGGCCAAATTCACCCCTCCACTTT. Its translation: CSASAQGPNSPLHF.

This clonotype was counted ten times or more. The V gene is TRBV10-3, the J gene TRBJ2-1; 9 bases align to TRBD1. Germline V CDR1 and CDR2: ENHRY, SYGVKD. The CDR3 has 13 residues. With V trimmed by 8 bases and J by 4 bases, 3 bases remained unmatched. The CDR3 coding sequence is TGTGCCATCCTGGACAGGGGATACAATGAGCAGTTCTTC. It yields the protein CAILDRGYNEQFF.

Many counts were recorded for this clonotype. The rearrangement joins TRBV12-3 or TRBV12-4 to TRBJ2-7; D is undetermined. The CDR3 totals 13 residues. With 3 bases removed from V and 0 bases from J, the gap between germline ends came to 6 bases. In nucleotides, the CDR3 is TGTGCCAGCAGTTTCACAGTCTCCTACGAGCAGTACTTC. Its translation is CASSFTVSYEQYF.

Only a few counts were recorded for this clonotype. CDR3 loop: CSVKEDSSYEQYF. The DNA of the CDR3 is TGCAGCGTTAAGGAGGACAGCTCCTACGAGCAGTACTTC. The chain joins TRBV29-1 to TRBJ2-7, with a possible D match to TRBD1 (6 bases). The CDR3 spans 13 residues. The V gene's germline CDR1 is SQVTM and CDR2 ANQGSEA. The V end was cut by 5 bases, the J end by 0 bases, with 11 bases between.

V gene TRBV3-1 combines with J gene TRBJ2-6, with a possible D match to TRBD2 (6 bases). Germline V gene sequence: CDR1 LGHDT, CDR2 YNNKEL (reference sequence). V was pared by 0 bases and J by 2 bases, with 8 bases between. CDR3 length: 16 residues. The CDR3 loop is CASSQDGGTGANVLTF. CDR3 DNA: TGTGCCAGCAGCCAAGACGGAGGGACTGGGGCCAACGTCCTGACTTTC.

This clonotype was observed at least ten times. The J gene is TRBJ2-3, the V gene TRBV7-9, with D perhaps TRBD1 or TRBD2 (5 bases each). The germline V gene has CDR1 SEHNR and CDR2 FQNEAQ (reference sequence). CDR3 length: 16 amino acids. V lost 5 bases and J lost 2, with 17 bases in between. CDR3 bases: TGTGCCAGCAGCCCTCGGGGAAGGACACACACAGATACGCAGTATTTT. Protein product: CASSPRGRTHTDTQYF.

This chain connects TRBV12-3 or TRBV12-4 to TRBJ1-5; D uncertain. The CDR3 spans 12 residues. V lost 3 bases and J lost 9, with 9 bases in between. The CDR3 sequence is CASSFMSRPQHF. The CDR3 coding sequence is TGTGCCAGCAGTTTTATGTCGAGGCCCCAGCATTTT.

This clonotype was detected a few times. The chain recombines TRBV20-1 with TRBJ2-7, with a possible D match to TRBD2 (6 bases). CDR1 DFQATT and CDR2 SNEGSKA come from the germline V gene (reference sequence). This CDR3 has 14 amino acids. V was clipped by 0 bases and J by 3 bases, with 12 bases between them. DNA for the CDR3: TGCAGTGCTAGAGATCTACGGGGGTTCTACGAGCAGTACTTC. Translating gives CSARDLRGFYEQYF.

The chain uses TRBV29-1 and TRBJ2-5; D is uncertain. The CDR3 sequence is 12 residues long. Germline CDR1 reads SQVTM; CDR2 reads ANQGSEA. Trimming cost V 4 bases and J 7 bases, with 13 bases left between them. CDR3 nucleotide sequence: TGCAGCGTTGTACCCGATACGGGGACCCAGTACTTC. The encoded protein is CSVVPDTGTQYF.

This chain uses TRBV2 with TRBJ2-5, with D possibly matching TRBD1 (6 bases). The CDR3 length is 14 residues. V lost 7 bases and J lost 5, with 17 bases in between. Germline lookup yields CDR1 SNHLY and CDR2 FYNNEI. This CDR3 reads CASNQWSGEETQYF. The CDR3 coding sequence is TGTGCCAGCAACCAATGGTCAGGGGAGGAGACCCAGTACTTC.

The V gene is TRBV20-1, the J gene TRBJ2-5; D possibly corresponds to TRBD1 (6 bases). Germline V CDR1 and CDR2: DFQATT, SNEGSKA (reference sequence). Trimming left V 5 bases short and J 2 bases short, with 12 bases between. The CDR3 runs to 13 residues. The CDR3 region has the DNA TGCAGTGCTTTAAGACAGGATCAAGAGACCCAGTACTTC. It specifies CSALRQDQETQYF.

The V call is TRBV18, the J call TRBJ1-5, with TRBD1 identical over 7 bases. In germline, CDR1 is KGHSH, CDR2 LQKENI. The CDR3 consists of 15 residues. The trim removed 4 bases at V and 0 bases at J, leaving 3 bases unmatched. The CDR3 loop reads CASSQGTVSNQPQHF. The CDR3 nucleotides read TGTGCCAGCTCACAGGGGACAGTTAGCAATCAGCCCCAGCATTTT. Supplemented by reference TRBV18 and TRBJ1-5, the full variable domain reads NAGVMQNPRHLVRRRGQEARLRCSPMKGHSHVYWYRQLPEEGLKFMVYLQKENIIDESGMPKERFSAEFPKEGPSILRIQQVVRGDSAAYFCASSQGTVSNQPQHFGDGTRLSIL.

About this clonotype itself: This could be a read error, since a much larger clone is one nucleotide away. V gene TRBV12-3 or TRBV12-4 combines with J gene TRBJ2-5, with D possibly TRBD2 on 6 matching bases. The CDR3 length is 14 residues. V gave up 3 bases and J gave up 2 bases, with 10 bases separating them. Here the CDR3 DNA reads TGTGCCAGCAGTTTCCCGGGGAGGCAAGAGACCCAGTACTTC. This encodes CASSFPGRQETQYF.

This clonotype has at least ten counts. The J gene is TRBJ2-1, the V gene TRBV9; 7 nucleotides match TRBD1. The CDR3 runs 15 residues. The J segment lost 3 bases and the V segment lost 2 bases, leaving 5 bases of the junction unmatched. Germline V CDR1 and CDR2: SGDLS, YYNGEE. Here the CDR3 reads CASSVEGDSYNEQFF. The CDR3 bases are TGTGCCAGCAGCGTCGAGGGGGACAGCTACAATGAGCAGTTCTTC.

This clonotype was picked up many times. CDR3 coding DNA: TGCAGTGCTATCTTTCGAGGCGGGGCGTCCTACAATGAGCAGTTCTTC. This sequence encodes CSAIFRGGASYNEQFF. The chain recombines TRBV20-1 with TRBJ2-1; D may be TRBD2 (6 bases). In germline, CDR1 is DFQATT, CDR2 SNEGSKA (reference sequence). The CDR3 runs 16 residues. Trimming shortened V by 4 bases and J by 1 base, and 17 bases separated the two germline ends.

This clonotype was seen more than once but under ten times. The chain carries TRBV11-2 and TRBJ2-3, with D maybe TRBD2 (5 bases). V was pared by 2 bases and J by 2 bases, with 14 bases between. Germline V gene sequence: CDR1 SGHAT, CDR2 FQNNGV. The CDR3 has 16 amino acids. The CDR3, as DNA: TGTGCCAGCAGCTTAATCGCGGGCGTATACACAGATACGCAGTATTTT. Residues: CASSLIAGVYTDTQYF.

This chain uses TRBV29-1 with TRBJ2-7; TRBD1 matches 7 bases. Germline lookup yields CDR1 SQVTM and CDR2 ANQGSEA. The CDR3 runs 14 residues. V gave up 5 bases and J gave up 0 bases; unmatched junction bases: 7. The CDR3 reads CSVRQGVRSYEQYF. CDR3 coding DNA: TGCAGCGTTCGTCAGGGGGTCCGCTCCTACGAGCAGTACTTC.

This clonotype has ten or more counts. V gene TRBV10-3 combines with J gene TRBJ2-3; a weak D match, TRBD1 (6 bases). Germline lookup yields CDR1 ENHRY and CDR2 SYGVKD. The V end lost 8 bases, the J end lost 0 bases, and 18 bases lay between the germline ends. The CDR3 spans 16 residues. The CDR3 DNA reads TGTGCCATCGGGATGCTAGGGGGATCTAGCACAGATACGCAGTATTTT. Its protein is CAIGMLGGSSTDTQYF.

This clonotype was seen a handful of times. This sequence joins TRBV20-1 and TRBJ2-3, with 14 bases aligning to TRBD2. V dropped 3 bases and J dropped 5; count of bases not matched to a gene: 7. This CDR3 comprises 16 residues. CDR1 and CDR2 from the germline V gene are DFQATT and SNEGSKA (reference sequence). CDR3: CSARSRTSGGLDTQYF. The CDR3 bases are TGCAGTGCTAGGTCTCGGACTAGCGGGGGGTTAGATACGCAGTATTTT.

This clonotype was detected many times. V usage is TRBV24-1 and J usage is TRBJ2-5; D remains ambiguous. The V end was cut by 3 bases, the J end by 5 bases, with 9 bases between. Germline CDR1 is KGHDR and CDR2 is SFDVKD. The CDR3 spans 13 residues. This CDR3 is CATSDVLGETQYF. For the CDR3, the DNA is TGTGCCACCAGTGATGTTCTTGGGGAGACCCAGTACTTC.

This chain joins TRBV29-1 and TRBJ2-1; possibly TRBD1 for D (7 bases). The ends were cut back, 6 bases at V and 4 bases at J, with 16 bases in the middle. There are 14 residues in the CDR3. The germline CDR1 and CDR2 sequences are SQVTM and ANQGSEA. The CDR3 here is CSVGGQLVYNEQFF. Here the CDR3 DNA reads TGCAGCGTGGGGGGACAGCTAGTTTACAATGAGCAGTTCTTC.

This clonotype has a count of ten or more. The J gene is TRBJ2-3, the V gene TRBV29-1; 8 bases map to TRBD1. The CDR3 runs to 14 residues. Germline CDR1 reads SQVTM; CDR2 reads ANQGSEA. V lost 7 bases, J lost 2 bases, and 8 bases stayed unmatched. CDR3 residues: CSAGTGLNTDTQYF. CDR3 nucleotide sequence: TGCAGCGCTGGGACAGGTCTCAACACAGATACGCAGTATTTT.

The J gene is TRBJ2-3, the V gene TRBV12-3 or TRBV12-4, with D possibly TRBD2 on 5 matching bases. The CDR3 covers 14 residues. V was clipped by 3 bases and J by 2 bases, with 9 bases between them. The CDR3 spells CASSFGDFTDTQYF. CDR3 bases: TGTGCCAGCAGTTTCGGGGATTTCACAGATACGCAGTATTTT.

This clonotype showed up many times. The chain links TRBV12-3 or TRBV12-4 to TRBJ2-7, with 10 bases lining up with TRBD2. This CDR3 spans 15 amino acids. The ends lost 6 bases at V and 1 base at J; junction bases unmatched: 6. This CDR3 is CASRPSGGASYEQYF. The CDR3 DNA reads TGTGCCAGCAGGCCCAGCGGGGGGGCGTCCTACGAGCAGTACTTC.